The 26 T cell receptor beta chains below come from one sample, sequenced in a study of blood T cells in healthy people across ages. Combining a sample-barcoded 5' primer with a J-beta primer mix, a second PCR ran for 7 to 11 cycles. TCRdb reprocessed the 5' RACE reads via MiXCR and lists one record per CDR3 protein. Of 1.2 million to 1.5 million distinct CDR3 sequences listed, around 59% are singletons. The sample consisted of blood. The source of these receptors is a young man in good health.

V usage is TRBV5-6 and J usage is TRBJ2-7; D could derive from TRBD1 or TRBD2 (6 bases each). V was pared by 9 bases and J by 2 bases, with 18 bases between. Germline assignment: CDR1 SGHDT and CDR2 YYEEEE. CDR3 length equals 14 residues. The CDR3 DNA follows: TGTGCCACCTATTGGGGGGCTTTACCCTACGAGCAGTACTTC. This gives the protein CATYWGALPYEQYF.

The rearrangement links TRBV12-3 or TRBV12-4 to TRBJ2-1; D not resolved. V was pared by 3 bases and J by 5 bases, with 8 bases between. The CDR3 is 13 residues long. CDR3 loop: CASSLIGDNEQFF. CDR3 bases: TGTGCCAGCAGTTTGATTGGCGACAATGAGCAGTTCTTC.

This clonotype has just a few counts. V and J are TRBV7-8 and TRBJ2-3; no clear D gene. The germline gives CDR1 SGHVS, CDR2 FQNEAQ. The length of the CDR3 is 15 residues. Trimming removed 3 bases from V and 1 base from J, with 11 bases in between. The CDR3 region has the DNA TGTGCCAGCAGCTTCCTTAAGTCGGGCACAGATACGCAGTATTTT. This translates into CASSFLKSGTDTQYF.

The V call is TRBV13, the J call TRBJ2-5; possibly TRBD1 for D (6 bases). The germline CDR1 and CDR2 sequences are PRHDT and FYEKMQ (reference sequence). CDR3 size: 16 residues. Trimming removed 4 bases from V and 1 base from J, with 16 bases in between. The CDR3 spells CASSSRQGSPQETQYF. The CDR3 coding sequence is TGTGCCAGCAGCTCAAGGCAGGGGAGCCCCCAAGAGACCCAGTACTTC. Drawing the rest from reference TRBV13 and TRBJ2-5, the complete variable domain is AAGVIQSPRHLIKEKRETATLKCYPIPRHDTVYWYQQGPGQDPQFLISFYEKMQSDKGSIPDRFSAQQFSDYHSELNMSSLELGDSALYFCASSSRQGSPQETQYFGPGTRLLVL.

This chain connects TRBV2 to TRBJ2-5, with D maybe TRBD1 (5 bases). The ends were cut back, 0 bases at V and 12 bases at J, with 14 bases in the middle. Germline V gives CDR1 SNHLY, CDR2 FYNNEI. The CDR3 runs 13 residues. As DNA, the CDR3 is TGTGCCAGCAGTGAAGCCCTCAGGGCCCTTAAGTACTTC. Amino acid sequence: CASSEALRALKYF.

This clonotype appeared many times. The gene calls are TRBV3-1 and TRBJ1-2; D is unclear. From germline, CDR1 is LGHDT and CDR2 YNNKEL (reference sequence). V was trimmed by 0 bases and J by 1 base, leaving 21 bases between them. The CDR3 is 19 amino acids. Here the CDR3 DNA reads TGTGCCAGCAGCCAAGACGCCCCAGTAGTAGCGGGGAATAACTATGGCTACACCTTC. Translating gives CASSQDAPVVAGNNYGYTF.

J is TRBJ2-5 and V is TRBV20-1; possibly TRBD2 for D (5 bases). Germline CDR1 is DFQATT and CDR2 is SNEGSKA (reference sequence). This CDR3 is 16 amino acids long. Trimming pared 3 bases from V and 0 bases from J, leaving 17 bases between. The CDR3 sequence is CSARERVTWYQETQYF. The CDR3 nucleotides are TGCAGTGCTAGGGAGAGGGTTACTTGGTACCAAGAGACCCAGTACTTC.

A word on this clonotype: The junction differs from germline at one of its ends, possibly a read error. The chain combines TRBV5-5 with TRBJ2-4; D not resolved. Per germline, CDR1 SGHKS and CDR2 YYEKEE (reference sequence). CDR3 length equals 12 residues. CDR3 DNA sequence: TGTGCCAGCAGCTTAGTCCTAAACATTCAGCACTTC. This translates into CASSLVLNIQHF.

V is TRBV4-1 and J is TRBJ2-4, with 8 bases fitting TRBD1. Germline CDR1 reads MGHRA; CDR2 reads YSYEKL. The CDR3 spans 17 residues. V lost 0 bases and J lost 13; bases outside the gene matches: 17. CDR3 nucleotide sequence: TGCGCCAGCAGCCAAGATCTTGGACAGGGCCTCCTTAATGGGCAGTACTTC. This sequence encodes CASSQDLGQGLLNGQYF.

In its sample, this clonotype was seen once. CDR3 bases: TGCGCCAGCAGCTTGGAAAGGAACGAGCAGTACTTC. This codes for CASSLERNEQYF. The V gene is TRBV5-1, the J gene TRBJ2-4; no definite D call. Judging by the DNA end, TRBJ2-7 fits better; the J call may be wrong. The CDR3 contains 12 residues. Germline CDR1 and CDR2: SGHRS and YFSETQ.

This chain links TRBV10-3 with TRBJ2-2; maybe TRBD2 (6 bases). V was cut by 6 bases and J by 6 bases, with 14 bases left in between. The CDR3 consists of 14 residues. From germline, CDR1 is ENHRY and CDR2 SYGVKD. This CDR3 reads CAIREQRRAGELFF. The CDR3 DNA reads as TGTGCCATCAGGGAACAAAGGAGGGCCGGGGAGCTGTTTTTT.

The chain uses TRBV10-3 and TRBJ2-2, with 10 bases matching TRBD2. Germline CDR1 reads ENHRY; CDR2 reads SYGVKD. V shed 6 bases, J shed 5 bases, and the junction held 3 bases outside the gene matches. The CDR3 is 14 amino acids. The CDR3 nucleotides are TGTGCCATCAGCCCAGCGGGGGGGACCGGGGAGCTGTTTTTT. It translates to CAISPAGGTGELFF.

The CDR3 sequence: CASMGGGAFHDTQYF. In DNA form, the CDR3 reads TGTGCCAGCATGGGCGGGGGGGCCTTTCACGATACGCAGTATTTT. V is TRBV6-5 and J is TRBJ2-3, with TRBD2 matching 9 bases. The V segment lost 7 bases and the J segment 6 bases; nucleotides outside the gene matches: 11. The CDR3 has 15 residues. Looked up from germline, CDR1 is MNHEY and CDR2 is SVGAGI.

The chain uses TRBV7-2 and TRBJ1-5; a possible D gene is TRBD1 (6 bases). Germline loops: CDR1 SGHTA, CDR2 FQGNSA. V was pared by 2 bases and J by 1 base, with 12 bases between. The CDR3 is 16 amino acids. The CDR3 is CASSLSLQGSNQPQHF. Here the CDR3 DNA reads TGTGCCAGCAGCTTAAGCCTCCAGGGGAGCAATCAGCCCCAGCATTTT.

The V and J genes are TRBV14 and TRBJ1-5; TRBD1 might be the D (5 bases). CDR3 length: 16 amino acids. Germline loops: CDR1 SGHDN, CDR2 FVKESK. Trimming removed 4 bases from V and 6 bases from J, with 19 bases in between. CDR3 coding DNA: TGTGCCAGCAGCCGCAAGGGACCATTGAGTGGTCAGCCCCAGCATTTT. Protein product: CASSRKGPLSGQPQHF.

The chain is built from TRBV7-9 and TRBJ1-2; weak D call: TRBD1 (5 bases). Trimming left V 1 base short and J 4 bases short, with 13 bases between. The CDR3 has 15 amino acids. In germline, CDR1 is SEHNR, CDR2 FQNEAQ (reference sequence). CDR3 loop: CASSLESGHSYGYTF. The CDR3 DNA follows: TGTGCCAGCAGCTTAGAATCAGGGCACTCCTATGGCTACACCTTC.

V gene TRBV6-1 combines with J gene TRBJ2-7; 7 bases agree with TRBD1. This CDR3 has 14 amino acids. V was pared by 5 bases and J by 0 bases, with 4 bases of the junction left unmatched. Germline V CDR1 and CDR2: MNHNS, SASEGT. This CDR3 is CASSPGQISYEQYF. The DNA for the CDR3 is TGTGCCAGCAGTCCGGGACAGATCTCCTACGAGCAGTACTTC.

On this clonotype itself: One end of the junction fails to match germline, which may point to a read error. The chain uses TRBV28 and TRBJ2-1; TRBD2 matches at 8 bases. This CDR3 has 16 amino acids. The germline V gene encodes CDR1 MDHEN and CDR2 SYDVKM. The CDR3 sequence: CASSFGREDVGHEQFF. In DNA, the CDR3 is TGTGCCAGTAGTTTCGGGCGGGAGGACGTTGGGCATGAGCAGTTCTTC.

This clonotype was counted ten times or more. The J gene is TRBJ2-1, the V gene TRBV6-2 or TRBV6-3; perhaps TRBD1 as D (5 bases). There are 12 residues in the CDR3. V was pared by 4 bases and J by 7 bases, with 8 bases between. The germline V gene has CDR1 MNHEY and CDR2 SVGEGT. The CDR3 loop reads CASSSDRNEQFF. The CDR3 bases are TGTGCCAGCAGTTCCGACAGAAATGAGCAGTTCTTC.

The V and J genes are TRBV27 and TRBJ1-4, with no clear D. Germline V gives CDR1 MNHEY, CDR2 SMNVEV (reference sequence). V gave up 1 base and J gave up 8 bases, with 14 bases separating them. CDR3 length equals 15 residues. CDR3 in DNA: TGTGCCAGCAGTTTATTGGGCACGAAGACCGAAAAACTGTTTTTT. Translation gives CASSLLGTKTEKLFF.

In this sample, this clonotype turned up a few times. The chain links TRBV6-2 or TRBV6-3 to TRBJ2-7; D uncertain. Germline values: CDR1 MNHEY, CDR2 SVGEGT. V shed 2 bases and J shed 2 bases, with 7 bases lying between them. The CDR3 has 13 amino acids. The CDR3 loop reads CASSYRNTYEQYF. CDR3 DNA sequence: TGTGCCAGCAGTTACAGGAATACCTACGAGCAGTACTTC.

This clonotype was detected only a few times. The rearrangement links TRBV7-2 to TRBJ2-7; possibly TRBD2 for D (5 bases). The CDR3 is 13 residues long. CDR1 SGHTA and CDR2 FQGNSA come from the germline V gene. Trimming cost V 6 bases and J 3 bases, with 12 bases left between them. This CDR3 is CASSRGRIYEQYF. CDR3 in DNA: TGTGCCAGCAGTCGCGGGCGGATCTACGAGCAGTACTTC.

This clonotype was recorded a few times. The genes are TRBV25-1 and TRBJ2-5, with TRBD2 identical over 7 bases. Germline-derived CDR1 and CDR2 are MGHDK and SYGVNS. This CDR3 is 17 amino acids long. The V and J ends lost 2 bases and 0 bases, in that order; junction bases with no gene match: 9. The CDR3 region is CASSEGGVGRYQETQYF. The CDR3 coding sequence is TGTGCCAGCAGTGAAGGGGGTGTCGGGAGGTACCAAGAGACCCAGTACTTC.

This rearrangement joins TRBV6-2 or TRBV6-3 to TRBJ2-5; a weak D match, TRBD1 (6 bases). V lost 5 bases to trimming and J lost 6 bases, with 19 bases between them. CDR1 MNHEY and CDR2 SVGEGT come from the germline V gene. The length of the CDR3 is 15 residues. DNA of the CDR3: TGTGCCAGCAGTCCAGGACAGCAGATTCAAAAGACCCAGTACTTC. Residues: CASSPGQQIQKTQYF.

This chain's CDR3 is CASQGSGQGVYEQFF. In nucleotides, the CDR3 is TGTGCCTCCCAAGGGTCCGGACAGGGGGTCTACGAGCAGTTCTTC. The chain links TRBV6-2 or TRBV6-3 to TRBJ2-1, with 10 bases identical to TRBD1. From germline, CDR1 is MNHEY and CDR2 SVGEGT. After removal of 11 bases from V and 10 bases from J, the junction contained 17 bases not matched to a gene. The CDR3 contains 15 residues.

The V and J genes are TRBV6-5 and TRBJ1-1; 7 nucleotides match TRBD1. The trim removed 7 bases at V and 6 bases at J, leaving 2 bases unmatched. From germline, CDR1 is MNHEY and CDR2 SVGAGI. The CDR3 consists of 11 residues. The CDR3 reads CASIQGPEAFF. In DNA form, the CDR3 reads TGTGCCAGCATACAGGGGCCTGAAGCTTTCTTT.